A selection of T cell receptor beta chains follows, all from one sample in a study of T cells in Graves' hyperthyroidism and ophthalmopathy. TCRdb passed the multiplex PCR reads through MiXCR, listing each CDR3 protein once. The table includes 550,000 to 800,000 distinct CDR3 sequences, about a sixth detected once. Input material: blood. These receptors were obtained from a man younger than 30 with Graves' hyperthyroidism. The CDR3 runs from the conserved cysteine through the conserved F or W. D genes are given only for firm matches. Some rows have no size entry. The others give once, few or many, or a class for an expanded clone.

clone size: many; V gene: TRBV30; J gene: TRBJ2-5; D gene: -; CDR3 protein: CAWTRGRETQYF; CDR3 DNA: TGTGCCTGGACTAGGGGTAGAGAGACCCAGTACTTC
clone size: -; V gene: TRBV10-3; J gene: TRBJ2-7; D gene: TRBD1; CDR3 protein: CASWDSLTYEQYF; CDR3 DNA: TGTGCCTCCTGGGACAGTTTGACCTACGAGCAGTACTTC
clone size: many; V gene: TRBV3-1; J gene: TRBJ1-3; D gene: TRBD1; CDR3 protein: CASSQDFGTGALSSGNTIYF; CDR3 DNA: TGTGCCAGCAGCCAAGACTTCGGGACAGGGGCCCTTAGCTCTGGAAACACCATATATTTT
clone size: many; V gene: TRBV5-8; J gene: TRBJ2-5; D gene: TRBD2; CDR3 protein: CASSLGTSDQETQYF; CDR3 DNA: TGTGCCAGCAGCTTGGGGACTAGCGACCAAGAGACCCAGTACTTC
clone size: -; V gene: TRBV28; J gene: TRBJ2-5; D gene: -; CDR3 protein: CASSLGKGTQYF; CDR3 DNA: TGTGCCAGCAGTCTCGGGAAAGGGACCCAGTACTTC
clone size: few; V gene: TRBV29-1; J gene: TRBJ2-4; D gene: TRBD2; CDR3 protein: CSVNLAGVKNIQYF; CDR3 DNA: TGCAGCGTTAACTTAGCGGGAGTCAAAAACATTCAGTACTTC
clone size: -; V gene: TRBV20-1; J gene: TRBJ1-1; D gene: -; CDR3 protein: CSAARALTNTEAFF; CDR3 DNA: TGCAGTGCAGCCCGAGCCTTGACGAACACTGAAGCTTTCTTT
clone size: many; V gene: TRBV6-1; J gene: TRBJ1-4; D gene: -; CDR3 protein: CASRAGTLGWDEKLFF; CDR3 DNA: TGTGCCAGCAGAGCCGGGACACTAGGTTGGGACGAAAAACTGTTTTTT
clone size: -; V gene: TRBV19; J gene: TRBJ2-2; D gene: -; CDR3 protein: CASSIAPNTGELFF; CDR3 DNA: TGTGCCAGTAGTATTGCACCCAACACCGGGGAGCTGTTTTTT
clone size: many; V gene: TRBV28; J gene: TRBJ1-4; D gene: TRBD1; CDR3 protein: CASSPYRGIYEKLFF; CDR3 DNA: TGTGCCAGCAGTCCCTACAGGGGGATATATGAAAAACTGTTTTTT
clone size: few; V gene: TRBV7-9; J gene: TRBJ2-2; D gene: TRBD2; CDR3 protein: CASSPGTSGSTGELFF; CDR3 DNA: TGTGCCAGCAGCCCCGGGACCAGCGGGAGTACCGGGGAGCTGTTTTTT
clone size: -; V gene: TRBV25-1; J gene: TRBJ1-5; D gene: -; CDR3 protein: CASSELAVRGPQHF; CDR3 DNA: TGTGCCAGCAGTGAATTAGCGGTCCGAGGACCCCAGCATTTT
clone size: many; V gene: TRBV5-1; J gene: TRBJ2-7; D gene: TRBD1; CDR3 protein: CASSVGTGDILSYEQYF; CDR3 DNA: TGCGCCAGCAGCGTCGGGACAGGGGATATCCTGTCCTACGAGCAGTACTTC
clone size: few; V gene: TRBV28; J gene: TRBJ2-1; D gene: TRBD2; CDR3 protein: CASSLQPQRTSGRADFYNEQFF; CDR3 DNA: TGTGCCAGCAGTTTACAACCCCAGAGGACTAGCGGGAGGGCCGATTTCTACAATGAGCAGTTCTTC
clone size: many; V gene: TRBV6-1; J gene: TRBJ2-7; D gene: -; CDR3 protein: CASSEEGTPSSYEQYF; CDR3 DNA: TGTGCCAGCAGTGAAGAGGGGACACCTAGCTCCTACGAGCAGTACTTC
clone size: few; V gene: TRBV20-1; J gene: TRBJ2-2; D gene: TRBD2; CDR3 protein: CSASRGLAGDGELFF; CDR3 DNA: TGCAGTGCTAGCAGAGGACTAGCGGGAGACGGGGAGCTGTTTTTT